These 23 T cell receptor beta chains were all obtained from the same sample, sequenced in a study of T cell repertoires in cytomegalovirus infection. One entry per CDR3 protein, called by TCRdb with MiXCR from the reads. The sample lists approximately 1,000,000 distinct CDR3 sequences; about a third were seen once. Their recognized antigens are unknown. This specimen was cultured CD8+ T cells from PBMCs, taken from culture after CMV antigen stimulation. The source of these receptors is a human donor in good health (CMV status not recorded). Some clones in this sample may be carry-over from other donors' samples.

The chain recombines TRBV14 with TRBJ2-5, with a tentative D call TRBD1 (6 bases). The germline V gene encodes CDR1 SGHDN and CDR2 FVKESK. This CDR3 is 15 amino acids long. V was pared by 2 bases and J by 7 bases, with 17 bases between. CDR3 bases: TGTGCCAGCAGCCAACGCAGGGGTTCTAGTGGGACCCAGTACTTC. Amino acid sequence: CASSQRRGSSGTQYF.

This clonotype showed up many times. The chain is built from TRBV4-2 and TRBJ2-2, with TRBD2 identical over 11 bases. V gave up 0 bases and J gave up 6 bases; unmatched junction bases: 3. The CDR3 has 16 amino acids. Germline CDR1 reads LGHNA; CDR2 reads YNFKEQ. The CDR3 reads CASSQDFSGGAGELFF. The CDR3 bases are TGTGCCAGCAGCCAAGATTTTAGCGGGGGGGCCGGGGAGCTGTTTTTT.

The genes are TRBV15 and TRBJ2-7, with 9 nucleotides matching TRBD1. CDR1 and CDR2 from the germline V gene are LNHNV and YYDKDF (reference sequence). V trimming: 3 bases; J trimming: 1 base; junction bases outside the gene matches: 1. CDR3 length equals 14 residues. Here the CDR3 DNA reads TGTGCCACCAGCAGGGGACAGGGTTCCTACGAGCAGTACTTC. It yields the protein CATSRGQGSYEQYF. The full variable domain, in which reference TRBV15 and TRBJ2-7 provide the parts outside the CDR3, is DAMVIQNPRYQVTQFGKPVTLSCSQTLNHNVMYWYQQKSSQAPKLLFHYYDKDFNNEADTPDNFQSRRPNTSFCFLDIRSPGLGDTAMYLCATSRGQGSYEQYFGPGTRLTVT.

The gene calls are TRBV10-3 and TRBJ2-3; TRBD1 agrees at 7 bases. Looked up from germline, CDR1 is ENHRY and CDR2 is SYGVKD. The CDR3 length is 15 residues. With V trimmed by 7 bases and J by 2 bases, 9 bases remained unmatched. CDR3 nucleotide sequence: TGTGCCATCAACGGAAGACAGGGAGACACAGATACGCAGTATTTT. It yields the protein CAINGRQGDTDTQYF.

The CDR3 sequence: CASSLGASRNEAFF. For the CDR3, the DNA is TGTGCCAGCAGTTTAGGGGCATCCCGTAATGAAGCTTTCTTT. The rearrangement joins TRBV28 to TRBJ1-1; tentatively, D is TRBD1 (5 bases). Deletions cut 2 bases from V and 7 bases from J, with 14 bases between. Germline V gene lookup returns CDR1 MDHEN and CDR2 SYDVKM. CDR3 length equals 14 residues. Full variable domain (rest looked up from reference TRBV28 and TRBJ1-1): DVKVTQSSRYLVKRTGEKVFLECVQDMDHENMFWYRQDPGLGLRLIYFSYDVKMKEKGDIPEGYSVSREKKERFSLILESASTNQTSMYLCASSLGASRNEAFFGQGTRLTVV.

In its sample, this clonotype was seen many times. The chain has TRBV7-8 and TRBJ1-5; TRBD1 matches at 8 bases. Trimming took 5 bases from V and 0 from J; bases not matched to a gene: 3. There are 15 residues in the CDR3. Germline lookup yields CDR1 SGHVS and CDR2 FQNEAQ. The CDR3 here is CASSRQGNSNQPQHF. The CDR3 bases are TGTGCCAGCAGCCGACAGGGGAATAGCAATCAGCCCCAGCATTTT. Full variable domain (missing parts from reference TRBV7-8 and TRBJ1-5): GAGVSQSPRYKVAKRGQDVALRCDPISGHVSLFWYQQALGQGPEFLTYFQNEAQLDKSGLPSDRFFAERPEGSVSTLKIQRTQQEDSAVYLCASSRQGNSNQPQHFGDGTRLSIL.

Only a few counts were recorded for this clonotype. CDR3 sequence reads: CATIVGGRNEQFF. In nucleotides, the CDR3 is TGTGCCACAATCGTGGGGGGAAGGAATGAGCAGTTCTTC. The chain links TRBV2 to TRBJ2-1; tentatively, D is TRBD2 (6 bases). The V gene lost 10 bases and the J gene lost 7 bases, with 17 bases spanning the gap. CDR1 is SNHLY, CDR2 FYNNEI, per germline. The CDR3 runs to 13 residues.

This chain connects TRBV24-1 to TRBJ2-5; TRBD2 aligns across 7 bases. Germline values: CDR1 KGHDR, CDR2 SFDVKD. The V segment lost 4 bases and the J segment 0 bases; nucleotides outside the gene matches: 4. This CDR3 contains 15 residues. CDR3: CATSEGGGDQETQYF. CDR3 bases: TGTGCCACCAGTGAGGGGGGGGGGGACCAAGAGACCCAGTACTTC.

This clonotype showed up many times. The rearrangement links TRBV12-3 or TRBV12-4 to TRBJ2-3; D remains unclear. This CDR3 is built from 16 residues. Trimming cost V 7 bases and J 0 bases, with 17 bases left between them. The DNA for the CDR3 is TGTGCCAGCAACTCGCCCAGGATCTCTAGCACAGATACGCAGTATTTT. Translation gives CASNSPRISSTDTQYF.

The chain recombines TRBV7-3 with TRBJ2-3, with 12 bases aligning to TRBD1. The J segment lost 5 bases and the V segment lost 2 bases, leaving 8 bases of the junction unmatched. The length of the CDR3 is 17 residues. Germline values: CDR1 SGHTA, CDR2 FQGTGA. As DNA, the CDR3 is TGTGCCAGCAGCTTAGTCGGGACAGGGGGCGCGGGAGATACGCAGTATTTT. Amino acid sequence: CASSLVGTGGAGDTQYF.

This clonotype was recorded a few times. The chain joins TRBV25-1 to TRBJ1-1; no definite D call. The CDR3 covers 16 residues. Trimming stripped 2 bases from V and 0 bases from J, with 13 bases between. Germline CDR1 is MGHDK and CDR2 is SYGVNS. The CDR3: CASSETTVSLNTEAFF. CDR3 coding DNA: TGTGCCAGCAGTGAAACTACAGTTTCTCTGAACACTGAAGCTTTCTTT.

This clonotype was picked up a small number of times. The genes are TRBV29-1 and TRBJ2-4; the D is unclear. The V and J ends lost 7 bases and 0 bases respectively, with 16 bases between them. Germline CDR1 is SQVTM and CDR2 is ANQGSEA. The CDR3 length is 15 residues. DNA for the CDR3: TGCAGCGCAACTACAACAAAACTAGCCAAAAACATTCAGTACTTC. This encodes CSATTTKLAKNIQYF.

The chain links TRBV15 to TRBJ1-5, with 7 bases aligning to TRBD1. The CDR3 is 15 residues long. Germline CDR1 is LNHNV and CDR2 is YYDKDF (reference sequence). V lost 5 bases and J lost 0; bases outside the gene matches: 4. DNA for the CDR3: TGTGCCACCAGCGGGGGACAGTTTAGCAATCAGCCCCAGCATTTT. Its protein is CATSGGQFSNQPQHF. The complete variable domain, with remaining parts taken from reference TRBV15 and TRBJ1-5, reads DAMVIQNPRYQVTQFGKPVTLSCSQTLNHNVMYWYQQKSSQAPKLLFHYYDKDFNNEADTPDNFQSRRPNTSFCFLDIRSPGLGDTAMYLCATSGGQFSNQPQHFGDGTRLSIL.

This clonotype was recorded a few times. CDR3 in amino acids: CASSSHSIYGYTF. CDR3 bases: TGTGCCAGCAGTTCCCACAGTATCTATGGCTACACCTTC. The rearrangement links TRBV12-3 or TRBV12-4 to TRBJ1-2; D gene uncertain. V was clipped by 4 bases and J by 4 bases, with 10 bases between them. CDR3 length: 13 residues.

The J gene is TRBJ2-7, the V gene TRBV20-1; no definite D call. V lost 3 bases, J lost 6 bases, and 18 bases lay in between. In germline, CDR1 is DFQATT, CDR2 SNEGSKA (reference sequence). The CDR3 has 14 amino acids. This CDR3 reads CSASETPSFREQYF. In nucleotides, the CDR3 is TGCAGTGCTAGTGAGACACCGTCATTCCGCGAGCAGTACTTC.

The V and J genes are TRBV28 and TRBJ1-1; the D is unclear. Trimming took 6 bases from V and 4 from J, leaving 18 bases between them. Germline loops: CDR1 MDHEN, CDR2 SYDVKM. The CDR3 runs 15 residues. The CDR3 nucleotides read TGTGCCAGCAGCAAGCCCGGGATTACGGGCACTGAAGCTTTCTTT. The encoded protein is CASSKPGITGTEAFF.

The V gene is TRBV10-3, the J gene TRBJ1-2; maybe TRBD1 (5 bases). Germline V gene sequence: CDR1 ENHRY, CDR2 SYGVKD. The CDR3 totals 11 residues. The germline V and J ends were trimmed by 10 bases and 13 bases, with 19 bases remaining between them. The CDR3 sequence: CASRDSHHLTF. CDR3 DNA sequence: TGTGCCAGCCGAGACAGCCACCATCTCACCTTC.

This clonotype came up many times. This sequence joins TRBV7-2 and TRBJ1-2; 9 positions agree with TRBD1. From germline, CDR1 is SGHTA and CDR2 FQGNSA. The CDR3 totals 14 residues. The V gene end was trimmed by 4 bases and the J gene end by 4 bases; junction bases not matched to a gene: 4. The CDR3 loop is CASSWGQGGYGYTF. CDR3 nucleotide sequence: TGTGCCAGCAGCTGGGGACAGGGTGGCTATGGCTACACCTTC.

The V call is TRBV6-6, the J call TRBJ2-3; D perhaps matches TRBD1 (6 bases). V gave up 9 bases and J gave up 0 bases, with 13 bases separating them. There are 14 residues in the CDR3. Germline V gene data show CDR1 as MNHNY and CDR2 as SVGAGI (reference sequence). The CDR3 protein is CASLSDRSTDTQYF. The CDR3 DNA reads TGTGCCAGTCTATCGGACAGAAGCACAGATACGCAGTATTTT.

Remarks on this clonotype: Since a much larger clone is just one base distant, this may be a read error. This sequence joins TRBV19 and TRBJ1-2, with TRBD1 matching over 8 bases. V shed 7 bases and J 3 bases; nucleotides not matched to a gene: 10. Germline CDR1 reads LNHDA; CDR2 reads SQIVND (reference sequence). This CDR3 spans 15 amino acids. The CDR3 nucleotides are TGTGCCAGTACCTCCGACAGGGGTCTCTACTATGGCTACACCTTC. This gives the protein CASTSDRGLYYGYTF. Looking up the rest from reference TRBV19 and TRBJ1-2 gives the full variable domain: DGGITQSPKYLFRKEGQNVTLSCEQNLNHDAMYWYRQDPGQGLRLIYYSQIVNDFQKGDIAEGYSVSREKKESFPLTVTSAQKNPTAFYLCASTSDRGLYYGYTFGSGTRLTVV.

The chain is built from TRBV6-2 or TRBV6-3 and TRBJ2-2; D is undetermined. This CDR3 is built from 13 residues. V lost 6 bases, J lost 6 bases, and 11 bases lay in between. CDR1 MNHEY and CDR2 SVGEGT come from the germline V gene. CDR3 region: CASSPKVPGELFF. The CDR3 DNA sequence: TGTGCCAGCAGCCCAAAGGTGCCCGGGGAGCTGTTTTTT.

This clonotype was found a few times. This chain uses TRBV7-3 with TRBJ1-1; a possible D gene is TRBD1 (5 bases). The CDR3 totals 14 residues. Per germline, CDR1 SGHTA and CDR2 FQGTGA. CDR3 residues: CAAPGGEWNTEAFF. As DNA, the CDR3 is TGTGCTGCCCCCGGGGGGGAATGGAACACTGAAGCTTTCTTT.

This clonotype was picked up one time. The chain employs TRBV7-9 and TRBJ1-1; possibly TRBD1 for D (5 bases). Germline assignment: CDR1 SEHNR and CDR2 FQNEAQ (reference sequence). The germline V and J ends were trimmed by 3 bases and 5 bases, with 13 bases remaining between them. The CDR3 has 14 residues. The CDR3 here is CASSFIRGRTEAFF. DNA for the CDR3: TGTGCCAGCAGCTTTATAAGGGGTCGGACTGAAGCTTTCTTT.